Reported below is one TCR beta chain. The antigen remains undetermined. Repertoires were generated with immunoSEQ multiplex PCR, while TCRdb's copy carries only in-frame clones and drops some. The sample lists about 320,000 clones; around 90% were seen once. The sample belongs to a study of shared clonotypes between healthy human individuals. Study-wide results and limits: The study drew on few donors, limiting represented genetic and exposure-history diversity.

V lost 5 bases to trimming and J lost 5 bases; unmatched junction nucleotides: 11. The germline V gene has CDR1 SEHNR and CDR2 FQNEAQ (reference sequence). The length of the CDR3 is 16 residues. What was sequenced was memory CD8+ T cells sorted from blood. Subset: CD45RO+ cells pooled with CCR7-negative TemRA cells. This TCR derives from a man younger than 35 in good health. This rearrangement joins TRBV7-9 to TRBJ2-3, with 9 bases lining up with TRBD2. CDR3 in DNA: TGTGCCAGCAGCGGGGGAGCGGGAGGTGTGAAAGATACGCAGTATTTT. This codes for CASSGGAGGVKDTQYF.